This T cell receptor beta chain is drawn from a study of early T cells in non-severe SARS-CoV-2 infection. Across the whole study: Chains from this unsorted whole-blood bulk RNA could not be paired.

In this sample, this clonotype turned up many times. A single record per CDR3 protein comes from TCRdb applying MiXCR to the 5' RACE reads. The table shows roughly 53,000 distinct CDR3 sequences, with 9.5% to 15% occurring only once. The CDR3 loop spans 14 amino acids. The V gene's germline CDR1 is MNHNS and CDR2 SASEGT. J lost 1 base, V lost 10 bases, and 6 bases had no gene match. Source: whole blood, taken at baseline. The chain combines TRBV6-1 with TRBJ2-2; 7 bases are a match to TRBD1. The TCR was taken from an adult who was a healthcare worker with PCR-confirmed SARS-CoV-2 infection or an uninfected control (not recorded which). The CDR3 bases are TGTGCCATCCTAGGGGGCAAGAACACCGGGGAGCTGTTTTTT. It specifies CAILGGKNTGELFF.